By sample fraction, the clone carrying this T cell receptor (beta chain) is medium-sized. Genomic DNA template from tumor biopsies or peripheral blood, about 600 ng to 6,004 ng input. The data were taken from a study of T cells in tumors after PD-1 blockade. Here immunoSEQ multiplex PCR was the method, and the copy in TCRdb shows in-frame clones only, minus some. The table has about 33,000 clones, over 75% seen once. Per germline, CDR1 MGHDK and CDR2 SYGVNS. The CDR3 totals 15 residues. Trimming shortened V by 6 bases and J by 3 bases, and 15 bases separated the two germline ends. The receptor comes from a human donor with basal cell carcinoma. This sequence joins TRBV25-1 and TRBJ2-1, with a possible D match to TRBD2 (7 bases). The sequences come from PBMCs, collected before anti-PD-1 treatment. Written as DNA, the CDR3 is TGTGCCAGCAGCCTCAGAGGGGGGGTCTACAATGAGCAGTTCTTC. Its translation: CASSLRGGVYNEQFF.